This is a list of T cell receptor beta chains from one sample in a study of blood T cell repertoires in COVID-19. The repertoire was sequenced with immunoSEQ multiplex PCR; TCRdb's copy has only in-frame clones and lacks some. Altogether approximately 140,000 clones are present, more than 75% being singletons, with the ten largest covering 1.2%. The sequencing sample was made of PBMCs or T cells enriched from blood (not recorded which). The receptors derive from a woman between 25 and 40 years old with acute COVID-19. The CDR3 runs from the conserved cysteine through the conserved F or W. Each record gives: clone size, J gene, V gene, D gene, CDR3 DNA, CDR3 protein. A D gene is named only where the DNA matches it firmly. Clone size is stated in some rows and not others, as once, few, many or a class when expanded.

>.|TRBJ1-1|TRBV2|TRBD1
TGTGCCAGCAGACGAAGACAGGGTAAAGTGGGTGACACTGAAGCTTTCTTT
CASRRRQGKVGDTEAFF
>.|TRBJ2-2|TRBV6-5|TRBD1
TGTGCCACCCTTGGACAGGGGGAAAAGGTCGGGGAGCTGTTTTTT
CATLGQGEKVGELFF
>.|TRBJ2-7|TRBV6-5|.
TGTGCCAGCAGTTACTCGCTTGGCAGCTACGAGCAGTACTTC
CASSYSLGSYEQYF
>.|TRBJ2-7|TRBV6-5|TRBD1
TGTGCCAGCAGTAAGGGACAGGGGGGCGAGCAGTACTTC
CASSKGQGGEQYF
>.|TRBJ2-3|TRBV27|.
TGTGCCAGCAGTCACAGGGACGGCGCAGATACGCAGTATTTT
CASSHRDGADTQYF
>.|TRBJ2-7|TRBV19|.
TGTGCCAGTAGAGAAAGGCCGGGAGTTCACGAGCAGTACTTC
CASRERPGVHEQYF
>.|TRBJ2-7|TRBV5-1|.
TGCGCCAGCCTCATGGAACCACTCCTCACTATATACGAGCAGTACTTC
CASLMEPLLTIYEQYF
>once|TRBJ2-1|TRBV28|TRBD1
TGTGCCAGCAGGCCCGCCGGCAGGGGGCGTGGGAATGAGCAGTTCTTC
CASRPAGRGRGNEQFF
>.|TRBJ2-2|TRBV2|TRBD2
TGTGCCAGCCGACGGGAGGGCCTTTCCACCGGGGAGCTGTTTTTT
CASRREGLSTGELFF
>.|TRBJ2-3|TRBV12-3/TRBV12-4|.
TGTGCCAGCAGTTCCCCAGGGACAGATACGCAGTATTTT
CASSSPGTDTQYF
>.|TRBJ1-1|TRBV6-2/TRBV6-3|.
TGTGCCAGCAGTACCCCGGGAAACACTGAAGCTTTCTTT
CASSTPGNTEAFF
>.|TRBJ2-2|TRBV7-8|.
TGTGCCAGCAGCCCCGGGACTGTCACCGGGGAGCTGTTTTTT
CASSPGTVTGELFF
>.|TRBJ1-2|TRBV30|.
TGTGCCTGGAGTGTCGGGGGGGGCTACACCTTC
CAWSVGGGYTF
>.|TRBJ2-1|TRBV7-9|TRBD1
TGTGCCAGCAGCTCAGGGACAGGGGGCTGGGTCTTC
CASSSGTGGWVF
>.|TRBJ2-5|TRBV5-6|.
TGTGCCAGCAGCGACACCTTACAAGAGACCCAGTACTTC
CASSDTLQETQYF
>.|TRBJ1-2|TRBV3-1/TRBV3-2|TRBD1
TGTGCCAGCAGCCAAGATCCACGTAGACAGGGCTATCATAGTGGCTACACCTTC
CASSQDPRRQGYHSGYTF
>.|TRBJ1-2|TRBV5-4|.
TGTGCCAGCAGATTACACGGACTCGGGTATGAATATGGCTACACCTTC
CASRLHGLGYEYGYTF
>.|TRBJ1-5|TRBV2|.
TGTGCCAGCAGGCAGGGTGGCCAGCCCCAGCATTTT
CASRQGGQPQHF
>.|TRBJ1-1|TRBV20-1|.
TGCAGCTTAGACAGGAACACTGAAGCTTTCTTT
CSLDRNTEAFF
>.|TRBJ2-1|TRBV7-3|.
TGTGCCAGCAGCCTTGGGGCCTTCAATGAGCAGTTCTTC
CASSLGAFNEQFF
>.|TRBJ2-4|TRBV9|TRBD2
TGTGCCAGCAGCGCGGGGACTAAGGACATTCAGTACTTC
CASSAGTKDIQYF
>once|TRBJ2-1|TRBV19|.
TGTGCCAGTACCATAACAGGGAGTACCTACAATGAGCAGTTCTTC
CASTITGSTYNEQFF
>.|TRBJ2-1|TRBV28|.
TGTGCCAGCAGTTCGAGGGATGGCTCCTACAATGAGCAGTTCTTC
CASSSRDGSYNEQFF
>once|TRBJ2-5|TRBV29-1|.
TGCAGCGCATTGGGGCCTAAGCAAGAGACCCAGTACTTC
CSALGPKQETQYF
>few|TRBJ2-2|TRBV5-1|TRBD1
TGCGCCAGCAGCTTGGTCGCGACAGGGGCCGGGGAGCTGTTTTTT
CASSLVATGAGELFF
>.|TRBJ1-3|TRBV7-9|TRBD1
TGTGCCAGCAGCTTCGATGACAGGGCTCTCTGGGCTGGAAACACCATATATTTT
CASSFDDRALWAGNTIYF
>.|TRBJ1-3|TRBV6-5|.
TGTGCCAGCAAGAAGAGCTCTGGAAACACCATATATTTT
CASKKSSGNTIYF
>.|TRBJ1-2|TRBV7-6|.
TGTGCCAGCAGCTTAGCGTTACGAGACAGGACCTATGGCTACACCTTC
CASSLALRDRTYGYTF
>once|TRBJ2-3|TRBV5-1|TRBD2
TGCGCCAGCAGCGAGAGGGCGGGAGTGGATACGCAGTATTTT
CASSERAGVDTQYF
>.|TRBJ1-2|TRBV28|TRBD1
TGTGCCAGCAGTTTACCCCTCGGACAGGGGATCTATGGCTACACCTTC
CASSLPLGQGIYGYTF